This TCR beta chain derives from a study of blood T cell repertoires in COVID-19. As for the study in general: Donors in the United States, Italy and Spain gave samples during acute or convalescent COVID-19.

Original analysis: For nucleated cells, counts were estimated from reference gene primer amplification. Some clones are missing from TCRdb's copy, which holds only in-frame ones; the method was immunoSEQ multiplex PCR. The V and J calls and clone size were taken over from that table, and D and trimming were inferred from the DNA. The profile covers more than 35,000 clones, with less than 85% appearing a single time and approximately 23% taken by the ten largest. Germline V gene sequence: CDR1 SGHTA, CDR2 FQGNSA. V dropped 5 bases and J dropped 7; count of bases not matched to a gene: 19. There are 17 residues in the CDR3.

The sample was peripheral blood. This chain joins TRBV7-2 and TRBJ2-7; TRBD2 aligns across 8 bases. The sequence was obtained from a man between 65 and 80 years old with acute or convalescent COVID-19. CDR3 sequence: CASSRGGVGSEPREQYF. The CDR3 nucleotides are TGTGCCAGCAGCCGGGGGGGAGTAGGGTCGGAGCCTCGGGAGCAGTACTTC.